Below, one T cell receptor beta chain is given with its context. The sample originates from a study of blood T cell repertoires in COVID-19. This CDR3 has 15 amino acids. V lost 3 bases and J 8 bases, leaving 20 bases between the germline ends. CDR1 and CDR2 from the germline V gene are GTSNPN and SVGIG (reference sequence). Some clones are missing from TCRdb's copy, which holds only in-frame ones; the method was immunoSEQ multiplex PCR. The data contain about 300,000 clones, 80% to 95% of them seen just once; the ten biggest clones take up approximately 2.1%. V is TRBV30 and J is TRBJ1-3, with D possibly TRBD1 on 6 matching bases. This sequence originates from a woman aged 25 to 45 with COVID-19, enrolled during active disease. Specimen: peripheral blood. CDR3 sequence (DNA): TGTGCCTGGAGGGGGTCGGGACATCCGGCGGACACCATATATTTT. This codes for CAWRGSGHPADTIYF.